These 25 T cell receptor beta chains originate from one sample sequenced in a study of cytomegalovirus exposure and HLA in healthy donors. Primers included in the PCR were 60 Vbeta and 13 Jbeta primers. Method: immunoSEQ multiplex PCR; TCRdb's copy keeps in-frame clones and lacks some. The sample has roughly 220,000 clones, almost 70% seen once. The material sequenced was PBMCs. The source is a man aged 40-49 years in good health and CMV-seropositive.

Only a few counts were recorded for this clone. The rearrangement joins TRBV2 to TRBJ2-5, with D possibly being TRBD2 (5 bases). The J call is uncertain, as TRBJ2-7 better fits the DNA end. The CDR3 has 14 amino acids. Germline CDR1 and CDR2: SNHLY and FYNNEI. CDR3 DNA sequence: TGTGCCAGCAGTTGGACGGACTGGTCCTACGAGCAGTACTTC. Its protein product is CASSWTDWSYEQYF.

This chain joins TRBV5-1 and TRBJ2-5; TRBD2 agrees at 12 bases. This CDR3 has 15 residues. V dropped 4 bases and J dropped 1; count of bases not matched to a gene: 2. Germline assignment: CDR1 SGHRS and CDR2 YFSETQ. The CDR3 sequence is CASSQGLAGQETQYF. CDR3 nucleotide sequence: TGCGCCAGCAGCCAGGGACTAGCGGGCCAAGAGACCCAGTACTTC.

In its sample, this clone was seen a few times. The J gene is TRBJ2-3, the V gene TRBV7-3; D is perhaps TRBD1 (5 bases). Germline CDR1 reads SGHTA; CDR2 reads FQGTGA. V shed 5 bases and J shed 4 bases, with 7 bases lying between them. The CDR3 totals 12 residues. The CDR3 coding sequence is TGTGCCAGCAGCGAAGGGGCAGATACGCAGTATTTT. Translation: CASSEGADTQYF.

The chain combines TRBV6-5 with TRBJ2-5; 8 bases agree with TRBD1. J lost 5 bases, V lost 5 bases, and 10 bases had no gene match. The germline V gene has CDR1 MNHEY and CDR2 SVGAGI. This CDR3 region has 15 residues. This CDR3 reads CASSAAGGRMETQYF. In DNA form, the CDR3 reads TGTGCCAGCAGTGCCGCAGGGGGCAGGATGGAGACCCAGTACTTC.

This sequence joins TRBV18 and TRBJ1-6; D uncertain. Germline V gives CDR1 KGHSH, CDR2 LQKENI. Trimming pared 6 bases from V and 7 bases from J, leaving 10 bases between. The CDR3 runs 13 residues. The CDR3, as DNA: TGTGCCAGCTCCACCGGGTTAAATTCACCCCTCCACTTT. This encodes CASSTGLNSPLHF.

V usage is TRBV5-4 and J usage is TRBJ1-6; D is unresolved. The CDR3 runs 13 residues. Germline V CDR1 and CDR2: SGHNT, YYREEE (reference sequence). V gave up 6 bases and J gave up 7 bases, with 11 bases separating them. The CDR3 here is CASKIGRNSPLHF. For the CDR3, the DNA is TGTGCCAGCAAAATAGGGAGAAATTCACCCCTCCACTTT. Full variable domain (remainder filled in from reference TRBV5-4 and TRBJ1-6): ETGVTQSPTHLIKTRGQQVTLRCSSQSGHNTVSWYQQALGQGPQFIFQYYREEENGRGNFPPRFSGLQFPNYSSELNVNALELDDSALYLCASKIGRNSPLHFGNGTRLTVT.

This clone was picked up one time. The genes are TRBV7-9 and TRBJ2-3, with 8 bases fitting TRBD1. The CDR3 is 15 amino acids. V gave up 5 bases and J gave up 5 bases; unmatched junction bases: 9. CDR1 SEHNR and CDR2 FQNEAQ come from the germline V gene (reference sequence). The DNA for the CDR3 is TGTGCCAGCAGCAAGAAAGACAGGGGCGGAGATACGCAGTATTTT. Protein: CASSKKDRGGDTQYF.

CDR3 DNA sequence: TGTGCCAGCAGCTTAGCCTACGGGAACGGGGCCAACGTCCTGACTTTC. Encoded protein: CASSLAYGNGANVLTF. The rearrangement links TRBV7-9 to TRBJ2-6; tentative D call: TRBD2 (5 bases). Germline CDR1 SEHNR, CDR2 FQNEAQ (reference sequence). The CDR3 sequence is 16 residues long. V dropped 0 bases and J dropped 4 bases, with 10 bases sitting between them.

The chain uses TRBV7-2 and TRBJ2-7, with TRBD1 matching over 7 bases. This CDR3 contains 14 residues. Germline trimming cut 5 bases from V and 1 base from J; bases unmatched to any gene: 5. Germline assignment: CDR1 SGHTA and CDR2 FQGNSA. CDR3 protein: CASSPRDRSYEQYF. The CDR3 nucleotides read TGTGCCAGCAGCCCCCGGGACAGATCCTACGAGCAGTACTTC.

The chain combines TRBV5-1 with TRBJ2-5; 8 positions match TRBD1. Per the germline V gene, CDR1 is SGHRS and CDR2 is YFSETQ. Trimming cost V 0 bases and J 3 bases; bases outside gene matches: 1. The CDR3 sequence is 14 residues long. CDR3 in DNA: TGCGCCAGCAGCTTGGGGGGACAGGAAGAGACCCAGTACTTC. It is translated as CASSLGGQEETQYF.

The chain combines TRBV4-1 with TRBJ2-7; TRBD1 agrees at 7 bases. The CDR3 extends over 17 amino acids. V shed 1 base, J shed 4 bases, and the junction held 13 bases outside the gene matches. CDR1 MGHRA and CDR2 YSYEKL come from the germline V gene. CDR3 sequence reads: CASSQAALITGAYEQYF. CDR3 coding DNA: TGCGCCAGCAGCCAAGCGGCTCTCATTACAGGGGCTTACGAGCAGTACTTC.

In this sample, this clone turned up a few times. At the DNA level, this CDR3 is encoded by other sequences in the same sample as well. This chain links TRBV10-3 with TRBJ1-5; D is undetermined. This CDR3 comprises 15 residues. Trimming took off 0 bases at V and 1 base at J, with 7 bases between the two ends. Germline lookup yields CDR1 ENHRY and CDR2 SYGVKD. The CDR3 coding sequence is TGTGCCATCAGTGAGTCTGGGCAGAGCAATCAGCCCCAGCATTTT. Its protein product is CAISESGQSNQPQHF.

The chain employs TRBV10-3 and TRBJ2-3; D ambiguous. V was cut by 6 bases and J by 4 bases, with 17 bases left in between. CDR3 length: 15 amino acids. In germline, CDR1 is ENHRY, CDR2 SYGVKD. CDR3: CAISPPAPAADTQYF. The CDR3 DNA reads TGTGCCATCAGCCCCCCAGCGCCGGCAGCAGATACGCAGTATTTT.

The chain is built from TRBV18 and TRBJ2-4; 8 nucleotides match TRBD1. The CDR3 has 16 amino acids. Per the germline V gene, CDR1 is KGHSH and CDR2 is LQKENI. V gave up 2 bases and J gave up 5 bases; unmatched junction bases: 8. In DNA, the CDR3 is TGTGCCAGCTCACCAGGGGCAGGGGGCGCGCAAAACATTCAGTACTTC. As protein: CASSPGAGGAQNIQYF.

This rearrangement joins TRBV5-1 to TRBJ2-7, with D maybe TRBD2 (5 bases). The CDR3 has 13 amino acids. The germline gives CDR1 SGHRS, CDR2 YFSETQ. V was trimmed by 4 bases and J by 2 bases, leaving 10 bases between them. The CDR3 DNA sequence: TGCGCCAGCAGCCGGGGTGGGGCCTACGAGCAGTACTTC. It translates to CASSRGGAYEQYF.

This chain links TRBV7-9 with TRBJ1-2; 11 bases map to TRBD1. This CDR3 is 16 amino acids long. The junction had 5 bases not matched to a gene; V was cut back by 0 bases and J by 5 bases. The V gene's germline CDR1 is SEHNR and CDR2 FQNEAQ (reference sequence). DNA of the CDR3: TGTGCCAGCAGCTTAGCGGGACAGGGGGTCCCATATGGCTACACCTTC. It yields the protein CASSLAGQGVPYGYTF.

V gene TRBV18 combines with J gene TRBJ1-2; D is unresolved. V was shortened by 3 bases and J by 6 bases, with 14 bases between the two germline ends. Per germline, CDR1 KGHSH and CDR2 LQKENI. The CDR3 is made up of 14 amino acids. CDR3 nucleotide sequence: TGTGCCAGCTCACCGGGAGACGGACTCGATGGCTACACCTTC. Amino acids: CASSPGDGLDGYTF.

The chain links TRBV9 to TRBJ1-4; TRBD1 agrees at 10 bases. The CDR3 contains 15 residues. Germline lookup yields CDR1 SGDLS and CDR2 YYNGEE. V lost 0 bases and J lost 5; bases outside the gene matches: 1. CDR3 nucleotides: TGTGCCAGCAGCGTAGGGACAGGGGGGAATGAAAAACTGTTTTTT. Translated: CASSVGTGGNEKLFF. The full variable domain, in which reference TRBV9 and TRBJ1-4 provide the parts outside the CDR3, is DSGVTQTPKHLITATGQRVTLRCSPRSGDLSVYWYQQSLDQGLQFLIQYYNGEERAKGNILERFSAQQFPDLHSELNLSSLELGDSALYFCASSVGTGGNEKLFFGSGTQLSVL.

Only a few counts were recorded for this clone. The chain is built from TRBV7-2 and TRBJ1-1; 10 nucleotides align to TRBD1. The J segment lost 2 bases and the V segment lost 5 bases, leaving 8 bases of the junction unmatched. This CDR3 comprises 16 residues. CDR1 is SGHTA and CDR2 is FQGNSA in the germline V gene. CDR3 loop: CASSPDRGRYNTEAFF. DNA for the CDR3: TGTGCCAGCAGCCCAGACAGGGGGCGGTACAACACTGAAGCTTTCTTT.

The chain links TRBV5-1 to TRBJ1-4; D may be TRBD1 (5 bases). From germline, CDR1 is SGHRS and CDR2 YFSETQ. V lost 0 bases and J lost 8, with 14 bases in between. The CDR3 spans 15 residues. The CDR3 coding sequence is TGCGCCAGCAGCTTGGCCCAGGGCTCCGGGGAAAAACTGTTTTTT. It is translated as CASSLAQGSGEKLFF.

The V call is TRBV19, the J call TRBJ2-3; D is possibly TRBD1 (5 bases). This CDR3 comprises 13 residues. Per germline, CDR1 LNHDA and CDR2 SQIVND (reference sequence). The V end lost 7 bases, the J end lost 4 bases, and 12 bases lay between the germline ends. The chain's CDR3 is CASNQGVADTQYF. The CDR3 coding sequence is TGTGCCAGTAACCAGGGTGTCGCAGATACGCAGTATTTT.

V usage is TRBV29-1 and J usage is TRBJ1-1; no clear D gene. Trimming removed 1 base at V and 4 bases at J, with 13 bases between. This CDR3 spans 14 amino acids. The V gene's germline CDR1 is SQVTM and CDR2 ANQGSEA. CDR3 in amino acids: CSVEGQALFTEAFF. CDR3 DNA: TGCAGCGTTGAAGGGCAGGCCCTGTTCACTGAAGCTTTCTTT.

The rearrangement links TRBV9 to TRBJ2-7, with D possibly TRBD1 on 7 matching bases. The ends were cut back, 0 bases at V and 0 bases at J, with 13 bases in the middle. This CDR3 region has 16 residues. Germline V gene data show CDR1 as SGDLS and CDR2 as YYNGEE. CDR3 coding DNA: TGTGCCAGCAGCGTAGGCGGGACAGCTCTCTCCTACGAGCAGTACTTC. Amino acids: CASSVGGTALSYEQYF.

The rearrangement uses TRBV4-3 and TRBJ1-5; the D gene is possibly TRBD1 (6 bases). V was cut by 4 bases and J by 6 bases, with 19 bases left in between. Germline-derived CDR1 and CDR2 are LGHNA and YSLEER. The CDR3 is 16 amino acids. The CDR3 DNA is TGCGCCAGCAGCCGCTCTCACTACAGGGCGGGTCAGCCCCAGCATTTT. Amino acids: CASSRSHYRAGQPQHF.

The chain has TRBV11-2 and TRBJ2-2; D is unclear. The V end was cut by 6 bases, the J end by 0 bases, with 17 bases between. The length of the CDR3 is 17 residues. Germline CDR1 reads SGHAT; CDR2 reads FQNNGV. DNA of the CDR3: TGTGCCAGCAGGTCGATGTGGGCAGGTGCGAACACCGGGGAGCTGTTTTTT. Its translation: CASRSMWAGANTGELFF.